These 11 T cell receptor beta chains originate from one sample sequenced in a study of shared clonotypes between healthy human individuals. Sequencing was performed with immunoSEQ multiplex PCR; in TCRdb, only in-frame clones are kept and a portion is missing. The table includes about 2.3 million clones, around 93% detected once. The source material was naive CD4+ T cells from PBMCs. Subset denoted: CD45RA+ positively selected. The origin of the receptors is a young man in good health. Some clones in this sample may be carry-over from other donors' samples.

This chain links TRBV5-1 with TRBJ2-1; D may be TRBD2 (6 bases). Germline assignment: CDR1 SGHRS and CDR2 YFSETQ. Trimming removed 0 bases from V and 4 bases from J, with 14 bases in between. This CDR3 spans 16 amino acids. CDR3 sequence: CASSLVVGSGYNEQFF. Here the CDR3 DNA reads TGCGCCAGCAGCTTGGTTGTCGGGAGTGGATACAATGAGCAGTTCTTC.

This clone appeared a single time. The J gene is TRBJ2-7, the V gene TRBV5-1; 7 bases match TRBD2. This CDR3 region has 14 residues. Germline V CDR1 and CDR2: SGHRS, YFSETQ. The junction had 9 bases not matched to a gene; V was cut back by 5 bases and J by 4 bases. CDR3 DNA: TGCGCCAGCAGGTTCTCTCGCGGGGGTTACGAGCAGTACTTC. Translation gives CASRFSRGGYEQYF.

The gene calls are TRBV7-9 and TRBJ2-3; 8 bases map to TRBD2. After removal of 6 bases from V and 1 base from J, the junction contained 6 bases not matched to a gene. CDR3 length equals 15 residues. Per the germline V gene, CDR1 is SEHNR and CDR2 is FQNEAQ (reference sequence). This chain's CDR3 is CASSRGSGGTDTQYF. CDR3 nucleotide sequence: TGTGCCAGCAGTCGAGGTAGCGGGGGCACAGATACGCAGTATTTT.

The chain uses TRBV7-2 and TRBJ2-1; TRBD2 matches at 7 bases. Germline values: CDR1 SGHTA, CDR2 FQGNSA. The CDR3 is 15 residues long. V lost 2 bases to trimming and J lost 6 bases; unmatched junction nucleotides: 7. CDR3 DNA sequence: TGTGCCAGCAGCTTAAATCTTGCTAGCGGCAATGAGCAGTTCTTC. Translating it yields CASSLNLASGNEQFF.

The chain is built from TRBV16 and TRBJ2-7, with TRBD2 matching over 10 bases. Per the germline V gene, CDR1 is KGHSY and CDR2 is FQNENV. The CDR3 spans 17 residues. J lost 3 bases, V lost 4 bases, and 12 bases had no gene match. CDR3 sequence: CASSPRSLAGANYEQYF. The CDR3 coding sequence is TGTGCCAGCAGCCCCAGGTCGCTAGCGGGAGCCAACTACGAGCAGTACTTC.

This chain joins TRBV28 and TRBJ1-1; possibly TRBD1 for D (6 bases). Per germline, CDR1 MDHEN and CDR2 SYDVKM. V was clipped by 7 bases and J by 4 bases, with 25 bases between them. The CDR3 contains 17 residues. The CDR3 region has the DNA TGTGCCAGCATTCCTCCCTCCAACCTTGTGGGGGCCACTGAAGCTTTCTTT. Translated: CASIPPSNLVGATEAFF.

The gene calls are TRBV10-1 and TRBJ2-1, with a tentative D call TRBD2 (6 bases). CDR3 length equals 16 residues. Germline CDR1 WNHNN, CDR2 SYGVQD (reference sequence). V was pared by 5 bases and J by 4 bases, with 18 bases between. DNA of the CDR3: TGCGCCAGCAGTTCAGCTAGTCGCGGGATGTACAATGAGCAGTTCTTC. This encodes CASSSASRGMYNEQFF.

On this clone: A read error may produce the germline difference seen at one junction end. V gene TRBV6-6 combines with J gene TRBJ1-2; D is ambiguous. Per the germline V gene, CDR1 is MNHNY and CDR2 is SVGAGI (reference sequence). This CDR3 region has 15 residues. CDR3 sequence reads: CASSYYSEPNYGYTF. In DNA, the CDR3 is TGTGCCAGCAGCTACTACAGTGAACCTAACTATGGCTACACCTTC.

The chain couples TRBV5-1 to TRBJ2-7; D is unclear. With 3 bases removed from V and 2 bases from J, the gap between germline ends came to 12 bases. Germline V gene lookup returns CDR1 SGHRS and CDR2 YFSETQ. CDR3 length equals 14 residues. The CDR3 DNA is TGCGCCAGCAGCTCCAGCACCCAGGCCTACGAGCAGTACTTC. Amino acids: CASSSSTQAYEQYF.

The CDR3 reads CSVDSGSTEAFF. CDR3 coding DNA: TGCAGCGTTGACTCGGGTTCCACTGAAGCTTTCTTT. This rearrangement joins TRBV29-1 to TRBJ1-1; D gene uncertain. In germline, CDR1 is SQVTM, CDR2 ANQGSEA. V lost 3 bases and J 4 bases, leaving 9 bases between the germline ends. CDR3 length: 12 residues.

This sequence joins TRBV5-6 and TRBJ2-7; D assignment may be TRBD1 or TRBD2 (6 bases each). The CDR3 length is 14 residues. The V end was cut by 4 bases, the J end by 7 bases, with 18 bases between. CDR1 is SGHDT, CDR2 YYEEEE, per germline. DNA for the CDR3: TGTGCCAGCAGCGGTACAGGGACGGCGGGGGAGCAGTACTTC. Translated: CASSGTGTAGEQYF.